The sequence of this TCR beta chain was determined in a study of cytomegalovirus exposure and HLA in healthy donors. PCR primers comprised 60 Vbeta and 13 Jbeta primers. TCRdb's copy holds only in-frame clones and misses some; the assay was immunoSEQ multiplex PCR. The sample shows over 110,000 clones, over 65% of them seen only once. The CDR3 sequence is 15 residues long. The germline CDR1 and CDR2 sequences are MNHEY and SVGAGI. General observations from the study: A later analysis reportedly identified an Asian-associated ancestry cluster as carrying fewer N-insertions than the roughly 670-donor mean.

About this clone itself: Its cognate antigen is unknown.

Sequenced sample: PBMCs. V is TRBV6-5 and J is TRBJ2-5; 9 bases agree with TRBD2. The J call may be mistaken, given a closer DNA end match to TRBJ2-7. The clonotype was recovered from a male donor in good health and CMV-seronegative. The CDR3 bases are TGTGCCAGCAGGAAAGCGGGAGGCACTTACTACGAGCAGTACTTC. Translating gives CASRKAGGTYYEQYF.